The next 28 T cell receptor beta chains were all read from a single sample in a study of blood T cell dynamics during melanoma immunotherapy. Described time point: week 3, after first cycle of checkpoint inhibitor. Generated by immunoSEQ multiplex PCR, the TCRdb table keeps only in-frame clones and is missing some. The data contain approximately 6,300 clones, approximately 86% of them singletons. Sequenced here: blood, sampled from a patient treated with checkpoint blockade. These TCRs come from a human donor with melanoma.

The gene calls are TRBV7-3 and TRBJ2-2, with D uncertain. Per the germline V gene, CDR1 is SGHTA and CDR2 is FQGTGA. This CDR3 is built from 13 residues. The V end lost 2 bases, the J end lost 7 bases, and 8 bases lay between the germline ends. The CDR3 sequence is CASSLDRFGELFF. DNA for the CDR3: TGTGCCAGCAGCTTAGATCGCTTCGGGGAGCTGTTTTTT.

The DNA of the CDR3 is TGTGCCAGCAATTCAGAGGGGGGTAGACAGCCCCAGCATTTT. Protein sequence: CASNSEGGRQPQHF. This chain joins TRBV28 and TRBJ1-5; D may be TRBD1 (6 bases). The V end lost 7 bases, the J end lost 7 bases, and 17 bases lay between the germline ends. Germline V gives CDR1 MDHEN, CDR2 SYDVKM. CDR3 length equals 14 residues.

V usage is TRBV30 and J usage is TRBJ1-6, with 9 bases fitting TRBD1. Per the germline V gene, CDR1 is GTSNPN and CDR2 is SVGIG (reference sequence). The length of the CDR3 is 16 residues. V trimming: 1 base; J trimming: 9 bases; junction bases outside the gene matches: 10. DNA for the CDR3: TGTGCCTGGAGTGCGGGACAGGGTATTCAGGGTTCACCCCTCCACTTT. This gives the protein CAWSAGQGIQGSPLHF.

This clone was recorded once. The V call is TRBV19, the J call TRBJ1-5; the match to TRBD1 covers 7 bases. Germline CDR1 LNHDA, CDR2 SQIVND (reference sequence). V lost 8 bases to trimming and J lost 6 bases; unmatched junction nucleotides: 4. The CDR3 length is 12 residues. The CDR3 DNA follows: TGTGCCAGTTCCAACAGGGGTCAGCCCCAGCATTTT. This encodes CASSNRGQPQHF.

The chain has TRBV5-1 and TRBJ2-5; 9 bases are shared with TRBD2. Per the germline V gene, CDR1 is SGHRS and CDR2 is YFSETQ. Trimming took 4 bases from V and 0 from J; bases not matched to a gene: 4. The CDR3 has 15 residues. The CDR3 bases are TGCGCCAGCAGCAGTCTAGCGGGGTACCAAGAGACCCAGTACTTC. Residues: CASSSLAGYQETQYF.

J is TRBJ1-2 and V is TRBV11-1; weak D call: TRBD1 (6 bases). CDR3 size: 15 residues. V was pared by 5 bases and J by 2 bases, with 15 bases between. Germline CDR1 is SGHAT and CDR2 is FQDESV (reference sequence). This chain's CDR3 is CASSPYGQPNYGYTF. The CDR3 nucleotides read TGTGCCAGCAGCCCCTACGGACAGCCCAACTATGGCTACACCTTC.

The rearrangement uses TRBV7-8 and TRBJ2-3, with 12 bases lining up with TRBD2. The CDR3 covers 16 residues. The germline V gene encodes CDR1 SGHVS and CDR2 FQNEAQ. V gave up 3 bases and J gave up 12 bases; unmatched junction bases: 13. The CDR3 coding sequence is TGTGCCAGCAGCTTCCCTAGCGGGGGGGCCTTAGGATTCCAGTATTTT. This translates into CASSFPSGGALGFQYF.

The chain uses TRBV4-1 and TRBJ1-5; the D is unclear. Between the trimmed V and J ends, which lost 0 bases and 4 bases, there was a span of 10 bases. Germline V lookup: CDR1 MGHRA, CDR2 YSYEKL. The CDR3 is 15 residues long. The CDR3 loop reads CASSQDQKDNQPQHF. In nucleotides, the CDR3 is TGCGCCAGCAGCCAAGATCAAAAGGATAATCAGCCCCAGCATTTT.

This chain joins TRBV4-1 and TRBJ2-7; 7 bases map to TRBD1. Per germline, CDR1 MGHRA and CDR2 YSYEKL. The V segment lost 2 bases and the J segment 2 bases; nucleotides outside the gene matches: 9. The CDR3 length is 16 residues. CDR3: CASSQPTGTDPYEQYF. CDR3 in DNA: TGCGCCAGCAGCCAACCGACCGGGACAGACCCCTACGAGCAGTACTTC.

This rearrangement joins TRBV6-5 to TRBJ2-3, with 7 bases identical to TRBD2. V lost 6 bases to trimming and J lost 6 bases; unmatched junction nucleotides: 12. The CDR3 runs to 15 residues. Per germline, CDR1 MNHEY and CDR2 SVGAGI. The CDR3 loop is CASSHYRSGEDTQYF. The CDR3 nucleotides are TGTGCCAGCAGCCACTATCGCAGCGGGGAGGATACGCAGTATTTT.

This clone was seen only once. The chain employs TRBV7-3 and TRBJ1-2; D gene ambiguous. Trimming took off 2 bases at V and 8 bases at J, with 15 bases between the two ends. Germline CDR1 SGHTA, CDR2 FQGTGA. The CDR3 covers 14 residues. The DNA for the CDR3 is TGTGCCAGCAGCTTAGCGGTCAACTCCAGGGGCTACACCTTC. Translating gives CASSLAVNSRGYTF.

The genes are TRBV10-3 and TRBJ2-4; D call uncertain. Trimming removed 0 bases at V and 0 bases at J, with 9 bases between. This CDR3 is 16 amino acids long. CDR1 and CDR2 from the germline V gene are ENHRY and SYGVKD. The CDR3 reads CAISESGFLAKNIQYF. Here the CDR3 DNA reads TGTGCCATCAGTGAGTCTGGCTTCCTAGCCAAAAACATTCAGTACTTC.

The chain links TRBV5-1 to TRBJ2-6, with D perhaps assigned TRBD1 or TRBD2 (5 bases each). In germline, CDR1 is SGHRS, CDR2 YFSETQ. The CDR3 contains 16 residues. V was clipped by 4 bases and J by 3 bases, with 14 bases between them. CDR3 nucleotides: TGCGCCAGCAGCCCCTCGGGACCGGGTGGGGCCAACGTCCTGACTTTC. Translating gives CASSPSGPGGANVLTF.

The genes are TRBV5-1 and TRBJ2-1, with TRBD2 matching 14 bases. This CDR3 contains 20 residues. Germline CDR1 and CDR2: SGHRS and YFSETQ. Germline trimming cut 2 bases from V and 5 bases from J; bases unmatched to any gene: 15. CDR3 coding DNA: TGCGCCAGCAGCTTCCTACGTAGGACTAGCGGGGGGCCACCCCACAATGAGCAGTTCTTC. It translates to CASSFLRRTSGGPPHNEQFF.

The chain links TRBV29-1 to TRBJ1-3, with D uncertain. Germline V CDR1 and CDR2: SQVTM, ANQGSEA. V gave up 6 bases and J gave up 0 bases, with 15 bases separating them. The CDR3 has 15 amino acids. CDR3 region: CSVQAVPFSGNTIYF. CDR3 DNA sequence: TGCAGCGTCCAAGCAGTTCCCTTCTCTGGAAACACCATATATTTT.

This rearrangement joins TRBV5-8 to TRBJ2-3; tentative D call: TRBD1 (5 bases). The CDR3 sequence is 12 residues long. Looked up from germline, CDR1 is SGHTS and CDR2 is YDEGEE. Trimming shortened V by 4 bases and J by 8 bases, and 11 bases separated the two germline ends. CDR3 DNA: TGTGCCAGCAGCCGCCTCAGGGTTACGCAGTATTTT. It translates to CASSRLRVTQYF.

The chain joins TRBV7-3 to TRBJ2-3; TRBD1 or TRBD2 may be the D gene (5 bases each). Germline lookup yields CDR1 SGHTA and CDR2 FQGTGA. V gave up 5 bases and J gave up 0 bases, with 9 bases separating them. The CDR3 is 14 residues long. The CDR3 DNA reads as TGTGCCAGCAGCGTGGGACCCAGCACAGATACGCAGTATTTT. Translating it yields CASSVGPSTDTQYF.

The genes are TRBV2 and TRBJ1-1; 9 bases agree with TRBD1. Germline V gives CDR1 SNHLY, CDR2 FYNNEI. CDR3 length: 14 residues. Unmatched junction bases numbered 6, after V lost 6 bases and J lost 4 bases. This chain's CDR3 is CASSPGQGFTEAFF. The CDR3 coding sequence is TGTGCCAGCAGCCCGGGACAGGGTTTCACTGAAGCTTTCTTT.

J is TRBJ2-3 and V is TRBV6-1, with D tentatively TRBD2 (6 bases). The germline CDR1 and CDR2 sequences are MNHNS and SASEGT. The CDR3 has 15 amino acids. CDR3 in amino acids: CAIGRGGVGTDTQYF. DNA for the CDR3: TGTGCTATCGGGCGGGGTGGTGTCGGCACAGATACGCAGTATTTT.

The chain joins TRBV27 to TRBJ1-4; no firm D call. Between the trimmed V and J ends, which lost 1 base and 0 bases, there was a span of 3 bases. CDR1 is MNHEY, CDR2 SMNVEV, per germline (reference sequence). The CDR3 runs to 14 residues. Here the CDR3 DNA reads TGTGCCAGCAGTTTATTTGCAACTAATGAAAAACTGTTTTTT. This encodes CASSLFATNEKLFF.

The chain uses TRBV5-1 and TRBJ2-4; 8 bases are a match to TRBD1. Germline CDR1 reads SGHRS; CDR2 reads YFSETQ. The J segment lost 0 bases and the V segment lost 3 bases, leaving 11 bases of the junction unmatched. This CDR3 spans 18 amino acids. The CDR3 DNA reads TGCGCCAGCAGCTCGGGGACAGGCCTCGACCAAGCCAAAAACATTCAGTACTTC. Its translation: CASSSGTGLDQAKNIQYF.

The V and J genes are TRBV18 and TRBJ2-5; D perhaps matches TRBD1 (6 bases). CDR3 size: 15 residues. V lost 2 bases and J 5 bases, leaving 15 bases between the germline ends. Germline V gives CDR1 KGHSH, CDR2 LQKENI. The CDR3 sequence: CASSPLRGGRETQYF. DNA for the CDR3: TGTGCCAGCTCACCATTACGAGGGGGTCGGGAGACCCAGTACTTC.

CDR3 nucleotide sequence: TGTGCCAGCAGCCGCGCCTTGGGAAGTTATGGCTACACCTTC. Amino acids: CASSRALGSYGYTF. The V gene is TRBV6-9, the J gene TRBJ1-2; D gene uncertain. The CDR3 contains 14 residues. The V end lost 6 bases, the J end lost 5 bases, and 16 bases lay between the germline ends. The germline V gene encodes CDR1 MNHGY and CDR2 SVAAGI.

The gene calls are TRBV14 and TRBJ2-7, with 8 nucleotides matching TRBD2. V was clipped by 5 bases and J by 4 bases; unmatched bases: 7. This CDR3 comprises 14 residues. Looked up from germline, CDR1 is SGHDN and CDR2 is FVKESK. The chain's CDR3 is CASSSPAGGYEQYF. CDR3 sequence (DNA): TGTGCCAGCAGCTCTCCGGCGGGAGGATACGAGCAGTACTTC.

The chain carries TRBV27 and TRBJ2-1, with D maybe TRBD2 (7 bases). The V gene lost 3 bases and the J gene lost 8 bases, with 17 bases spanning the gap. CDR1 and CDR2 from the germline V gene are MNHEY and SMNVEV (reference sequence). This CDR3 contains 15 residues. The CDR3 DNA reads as TGTGCCAGCAGTTTTTTGGGGGGGGGCCCAGATGAGCAGTTCTTC. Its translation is CASSFLGGGPDEQFF.

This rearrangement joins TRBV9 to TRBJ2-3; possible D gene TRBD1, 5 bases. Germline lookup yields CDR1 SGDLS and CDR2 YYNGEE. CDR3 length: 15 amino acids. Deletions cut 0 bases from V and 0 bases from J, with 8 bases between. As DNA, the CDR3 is TGTGCCAGCAGCGTAGAAGGGGTTAGCACAGATACGCAGTATTTT. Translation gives CASSVEGVSTDTQYF.

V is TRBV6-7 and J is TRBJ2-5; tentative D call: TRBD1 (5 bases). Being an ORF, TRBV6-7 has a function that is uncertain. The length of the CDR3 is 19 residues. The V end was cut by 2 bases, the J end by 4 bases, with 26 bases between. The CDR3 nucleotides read TGTGCCAGCAGTTACGACTTGGGGCCAGGTAATAATCTAATAGAGACCCAGTACTTC. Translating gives CASSYDLGPGNNLIETQYF.

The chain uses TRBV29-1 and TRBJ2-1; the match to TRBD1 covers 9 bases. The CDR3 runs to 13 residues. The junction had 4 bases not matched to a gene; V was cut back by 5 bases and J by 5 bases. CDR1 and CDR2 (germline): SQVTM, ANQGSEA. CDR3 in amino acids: CSVRTGVDNEQFF. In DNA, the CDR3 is TGCAGCGTTCGGACAGGGGTTGACAATGAGCAGTTCTTC.